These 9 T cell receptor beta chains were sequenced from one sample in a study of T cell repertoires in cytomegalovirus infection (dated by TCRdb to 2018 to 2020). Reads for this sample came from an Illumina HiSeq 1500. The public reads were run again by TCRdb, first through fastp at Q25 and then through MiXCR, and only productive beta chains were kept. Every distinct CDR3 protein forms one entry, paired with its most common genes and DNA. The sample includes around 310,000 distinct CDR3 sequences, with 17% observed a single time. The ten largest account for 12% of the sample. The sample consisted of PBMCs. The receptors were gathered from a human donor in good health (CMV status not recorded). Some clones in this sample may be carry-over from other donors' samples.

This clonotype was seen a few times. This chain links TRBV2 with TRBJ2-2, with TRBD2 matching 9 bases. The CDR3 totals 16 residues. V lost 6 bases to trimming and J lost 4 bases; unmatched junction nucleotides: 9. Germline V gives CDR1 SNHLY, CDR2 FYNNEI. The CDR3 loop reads CASRPLRGGFTGELFF. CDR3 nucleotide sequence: TGTGCCAGCAGACCCCTGCGGGGGGGTTTCACCGGGGAGCTGTTTTTT.

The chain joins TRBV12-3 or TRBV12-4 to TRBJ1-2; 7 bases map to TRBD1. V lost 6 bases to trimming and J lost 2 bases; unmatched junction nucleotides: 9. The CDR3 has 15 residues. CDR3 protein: CASSFRGGGNYGYTF. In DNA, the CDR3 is TGTGCCAGCAGCTTTCGAGGGGGCGGGAACTATGGCTACACCTTC.

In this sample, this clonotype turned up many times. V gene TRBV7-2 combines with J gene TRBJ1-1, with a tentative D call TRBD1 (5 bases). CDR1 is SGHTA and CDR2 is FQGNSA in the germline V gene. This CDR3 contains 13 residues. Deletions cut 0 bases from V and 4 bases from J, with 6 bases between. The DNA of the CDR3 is TGTGCCAGCAGCTTAGCAGGGGTCACTGAAGCTTTCTTT. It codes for CASSLAGVTEAFF.

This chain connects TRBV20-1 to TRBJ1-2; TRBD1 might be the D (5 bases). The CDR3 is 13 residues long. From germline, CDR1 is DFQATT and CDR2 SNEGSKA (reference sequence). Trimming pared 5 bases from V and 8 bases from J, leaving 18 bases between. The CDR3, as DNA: TGCAGTGCTGTTACCGGGGACGCTGAGGGCTACACCTTC. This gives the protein CSAVTGDAEGYTF.

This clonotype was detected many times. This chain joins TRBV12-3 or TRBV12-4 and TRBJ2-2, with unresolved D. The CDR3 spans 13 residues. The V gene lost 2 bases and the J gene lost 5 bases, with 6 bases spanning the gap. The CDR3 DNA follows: TGTGCCAGCAGTTTACAGTCGACCGGGGAGCTGTTTTTT. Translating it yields CASSLQSTGELFF.

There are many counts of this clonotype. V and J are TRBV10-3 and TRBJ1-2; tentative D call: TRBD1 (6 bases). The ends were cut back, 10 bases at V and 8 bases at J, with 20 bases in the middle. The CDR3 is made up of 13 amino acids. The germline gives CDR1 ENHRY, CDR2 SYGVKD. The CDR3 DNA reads TGTGCCAACCAGGCGGACAGCTCTCAGGGCTACACCTTC. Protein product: CANQADSSQGYTF.

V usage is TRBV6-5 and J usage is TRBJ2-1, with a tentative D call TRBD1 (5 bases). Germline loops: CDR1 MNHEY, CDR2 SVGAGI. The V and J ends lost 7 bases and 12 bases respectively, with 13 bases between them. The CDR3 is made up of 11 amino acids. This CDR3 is CASTSGFGQFF. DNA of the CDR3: TGTGCCAGCACCTCAGGGTTTGGGCAGTTCTTC.

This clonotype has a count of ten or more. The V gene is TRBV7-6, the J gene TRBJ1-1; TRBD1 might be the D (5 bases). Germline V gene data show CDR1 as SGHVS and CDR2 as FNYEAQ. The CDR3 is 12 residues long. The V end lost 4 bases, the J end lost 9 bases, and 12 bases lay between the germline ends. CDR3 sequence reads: CASSSEDRKAFF. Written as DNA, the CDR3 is TGTGCCAGCAGCTCAGAAGACAGAAAAGCTTTCTTT. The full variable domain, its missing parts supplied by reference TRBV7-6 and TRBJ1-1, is GAGVSQSPRYKVTKRGQDVALRCDPISGHVSLYWYRQALGQGPEFLTYFNYEAQQDKSGLPNDRFSAERPEGSISTLTIQRTEQRDSAMYRCASSSEDRKAFFGQGTRLTVV.

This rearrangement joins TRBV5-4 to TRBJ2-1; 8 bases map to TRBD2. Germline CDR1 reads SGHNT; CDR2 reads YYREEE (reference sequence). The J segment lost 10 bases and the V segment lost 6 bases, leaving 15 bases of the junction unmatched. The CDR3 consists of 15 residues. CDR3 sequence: CASTTGGADTREQFF. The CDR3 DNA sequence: TGTGCCAGCACCACCGGGGGGGCCGACACCAGGGAGCAGTTCTTC.